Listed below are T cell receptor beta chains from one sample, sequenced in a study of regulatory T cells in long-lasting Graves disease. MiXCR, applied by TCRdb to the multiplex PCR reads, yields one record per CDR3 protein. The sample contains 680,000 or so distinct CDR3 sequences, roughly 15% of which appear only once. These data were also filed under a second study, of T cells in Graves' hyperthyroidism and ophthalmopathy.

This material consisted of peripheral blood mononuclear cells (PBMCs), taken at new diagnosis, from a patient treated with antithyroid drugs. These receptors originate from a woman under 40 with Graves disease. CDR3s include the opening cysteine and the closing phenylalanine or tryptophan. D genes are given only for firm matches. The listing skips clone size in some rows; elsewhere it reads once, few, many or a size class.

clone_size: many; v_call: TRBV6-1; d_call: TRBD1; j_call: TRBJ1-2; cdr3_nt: TGTGCCAGCAGAACCGGACAGGGTGGCTATGGCTACACCTTC; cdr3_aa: CASRTGQGGYGYTF
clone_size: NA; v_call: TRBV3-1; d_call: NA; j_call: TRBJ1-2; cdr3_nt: TGTGCCAGCAGCCCGGGCAGGGTAGAGGGCTACACCTTC; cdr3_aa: CASSPGRVEGYTF
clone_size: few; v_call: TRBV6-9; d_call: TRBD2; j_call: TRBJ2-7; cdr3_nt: TGTGCCAGCAGTTTTCTACCGGGGGGAGCCTACGAGCAGTACTTC; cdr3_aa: CASSFLPGGAYEQYF
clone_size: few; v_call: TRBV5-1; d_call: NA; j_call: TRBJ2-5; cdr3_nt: TGCGCCAGCAGTCGGGGGATTGGAATGAGGGAGACCCAGTACTTC; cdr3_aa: CASSRGIGMRETQYF
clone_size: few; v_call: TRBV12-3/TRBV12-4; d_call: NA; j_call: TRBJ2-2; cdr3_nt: TGTGCCAGCAGTTTAGAGAGGGTAACCGGGGAGCTGTTTTTT; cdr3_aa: CASSLERVTGELFF
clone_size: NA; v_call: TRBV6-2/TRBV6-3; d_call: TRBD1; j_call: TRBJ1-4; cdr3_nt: TGTGCCAGCAGTTACGGGACAGGGTATGAAAAACTGTTTTTT; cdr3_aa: CASSYGTGYEKLFF
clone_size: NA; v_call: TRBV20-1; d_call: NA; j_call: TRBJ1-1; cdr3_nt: TGCAGTGCTAGAGATATTTTTTCGACAGATGAAGCTTTCTTT; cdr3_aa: CSARDIFSTDEAFF
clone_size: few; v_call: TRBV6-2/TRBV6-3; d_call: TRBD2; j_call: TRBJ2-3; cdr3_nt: TGTGCCAGCAGTTTCCAACTCCTAGCGGGAGGTGGTGATACGCAGTATTTT; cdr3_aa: CASSFQLLAGGGDTQYF
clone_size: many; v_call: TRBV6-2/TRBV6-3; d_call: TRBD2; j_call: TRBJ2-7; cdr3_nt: TGTGCCAGCAGAAAGGGACTAGCTAAGGGGGCCTACTACGAGCAGTACTTC; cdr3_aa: CASRKGLAKGAYYEQYF
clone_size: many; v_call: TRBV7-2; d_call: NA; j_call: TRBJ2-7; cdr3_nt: TGTGCCAGCAGCTTAGTAGGGCTCGAGCAGTACTTC; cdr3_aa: CASSLVGLEQYF
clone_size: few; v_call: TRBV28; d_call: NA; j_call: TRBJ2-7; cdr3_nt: TGTGCCAGCACCATATCCTCCTACGAGCAGTACTTC; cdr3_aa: CASTISSYEQYF
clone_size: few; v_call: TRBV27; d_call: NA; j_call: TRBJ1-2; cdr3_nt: TGTGCCAGCAGTTTATTGGGCAGCGATCGGGGCTACACCTTC; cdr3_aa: CASSLLGSDRGYTF
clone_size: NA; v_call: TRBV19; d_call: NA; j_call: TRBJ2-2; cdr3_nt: TGTGCCACTGGCGGACTGTTAACCGGGGAGCTGTTTTTT; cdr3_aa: CATGGLLTGELFF
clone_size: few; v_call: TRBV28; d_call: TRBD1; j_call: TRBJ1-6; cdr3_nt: TGTGCCAGCAGGGGGGACAGACTCCAAGCCTCAAGTAATTCACCCCTCCACTTT; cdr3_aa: CASRGDRLQASSNSPLHF
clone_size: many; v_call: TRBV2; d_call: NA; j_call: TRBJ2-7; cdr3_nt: TGTGCCAGCAGTGAAGTGCGCGGTGAGGTATACGAGCAGTACTTC; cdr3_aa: CASSEVRGEVYEQYF
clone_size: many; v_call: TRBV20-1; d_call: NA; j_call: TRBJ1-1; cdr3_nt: TGCAGTGTTCGGACAGCTGTGAACACTGAAGCTTTCTTT; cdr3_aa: CSVRTAVNTEAFF
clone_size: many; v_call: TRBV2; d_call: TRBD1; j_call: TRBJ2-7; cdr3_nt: TGTGCCAGCAGCCTCACAGGGGGCTACTACGAGCAGTACTTC; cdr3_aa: CASSLTGGYYEQYF
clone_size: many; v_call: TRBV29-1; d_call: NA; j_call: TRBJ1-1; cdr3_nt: TGCAGCGTTGAATTTCCTACGAACACTGAAGCTTTCTTT; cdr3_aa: CSVEFPTNTEAFF
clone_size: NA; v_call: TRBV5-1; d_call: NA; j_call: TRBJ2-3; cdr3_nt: TGCGCCAGCTTGCCTTCGGGACTCCTCACAGATACGCAGTATTTT; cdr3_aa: CASLPSGLLTDTQYF
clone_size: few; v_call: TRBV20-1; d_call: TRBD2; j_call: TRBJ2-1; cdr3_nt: TGCAGGTTGAATTCGAGCGGGAGTTACAATGAGCAGTTCTTC; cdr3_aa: CRLNSSGSYNEQFF
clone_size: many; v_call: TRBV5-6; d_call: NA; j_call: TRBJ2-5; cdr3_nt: TGTGCCAGCAGCTTGGCCGACATTCTAGAGACCCAGTACTTC; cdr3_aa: CASSLADILETQYF
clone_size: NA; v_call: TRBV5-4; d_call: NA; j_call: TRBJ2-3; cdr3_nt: TGTGCCAGCAGCTCCCCGGGCGGGATAATTGATACGCAGTATTTT; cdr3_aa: CASSSPGGIIDTQYF
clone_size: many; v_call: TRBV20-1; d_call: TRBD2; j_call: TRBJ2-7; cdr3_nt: TGCAGTGCTATGACTAGCGGGAACAACGAGCAGTACTTC; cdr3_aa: CSAMTSGNNEQYF
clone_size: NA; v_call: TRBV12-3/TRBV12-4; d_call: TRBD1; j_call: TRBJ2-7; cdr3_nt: TGTGCCAGCAGTTTAAGGACAGGGGGCATTGATTCCTACGAGCAGTACTTC; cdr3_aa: CASSLRTGGIDSYEQYF
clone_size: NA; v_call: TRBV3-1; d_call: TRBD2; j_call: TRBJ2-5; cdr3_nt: TGTGCCAGCAGCCATCCCGTTGGAGCGGGAGGCGGCGAGACCCAGTACTTC; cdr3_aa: CASSHPVGAGGGETQYF
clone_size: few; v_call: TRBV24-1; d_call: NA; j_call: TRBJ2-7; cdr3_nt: TGTGCCACCAGTGATAGCTGGGACGAGCAGTACTTC; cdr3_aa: CATSDSWDEQYF
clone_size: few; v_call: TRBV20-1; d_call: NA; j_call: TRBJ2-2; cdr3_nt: TGCAGTGCTAGGAGAAGCGGACCGAACACCGGGGAGCTGTTTTTT; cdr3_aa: CSARRSGPNTGELFF
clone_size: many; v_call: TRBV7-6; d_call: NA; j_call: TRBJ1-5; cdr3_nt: TGTGCCAGCAGCTTAGCGCCCGGGTTCGATCAGCCCCAGCATTTT; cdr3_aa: CASSLAPGFDQPQHF
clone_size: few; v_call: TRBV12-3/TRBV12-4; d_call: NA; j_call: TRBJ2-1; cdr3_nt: TGTGCCAGCAGTTTTTATGCCCTCCCTAGACTAACCTACAATGAGCAGTTCTTC; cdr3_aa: CASSFYALPRLTYNEQFF
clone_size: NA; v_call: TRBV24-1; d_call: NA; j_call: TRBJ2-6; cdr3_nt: TGTGCCACCAGCTCGATGAGTACTGGGGCCAACGTCCTGACTTTC; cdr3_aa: CATSSMSTGANVLTF
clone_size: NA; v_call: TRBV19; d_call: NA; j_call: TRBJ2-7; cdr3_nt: TGTGCCAGCGCTGTGGCGGCACAATCCTACGAGCAGTACTTC; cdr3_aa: CASAVAAQSYEQYF
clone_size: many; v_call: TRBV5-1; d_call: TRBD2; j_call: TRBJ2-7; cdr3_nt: TGTGCCAGCAGTTTGGCGGGAGGGCCCTCCTACGAGCAGTACTTC; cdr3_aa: CASSLAGGPSYEQYF
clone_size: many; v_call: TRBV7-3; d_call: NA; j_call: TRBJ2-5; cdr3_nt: TGTGCCAGCAGCCCAAGAGGGGTCCAAGAGACCCAGTACTTC; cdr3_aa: CASSPRGVQETQYF
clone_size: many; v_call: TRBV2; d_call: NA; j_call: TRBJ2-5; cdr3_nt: TGTGCCAGCAGTGTAATACAAGAGACCCAGTACTTC; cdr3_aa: CASSVIQETQYF
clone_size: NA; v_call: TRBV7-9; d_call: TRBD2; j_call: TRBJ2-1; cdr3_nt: TGTACCAGCAGCTTAGCGGGGTCCGGCAATGAGCAGTTCTTC; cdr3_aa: CTSSLAGSGNEQFF
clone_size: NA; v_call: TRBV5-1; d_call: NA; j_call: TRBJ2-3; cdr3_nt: TGCGCCAGCAATCGGGACTTGGGAACAGATACGCAGTATTTT; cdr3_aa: CASNRDLGTDTQYF
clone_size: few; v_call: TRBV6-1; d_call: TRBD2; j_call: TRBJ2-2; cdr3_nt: TGTGCCAGCAGCCCCGATCGGCCGCGCGGGAGGAGCACCGGGGAGCTGTTTTTT; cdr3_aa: CASSPDRPRGRSTGELFF
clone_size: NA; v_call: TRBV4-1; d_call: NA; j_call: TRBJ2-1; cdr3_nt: TGCGCCAGCTCCAGGGTAGGGGGAGGCTCCTACAATGAGCAGTTCTTC; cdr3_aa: CASSRVGGGSYNEQFF
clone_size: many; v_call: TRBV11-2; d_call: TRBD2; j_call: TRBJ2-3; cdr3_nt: TGTGCCAGCGGTAGGGACTACCACACAGATACGCAGTATTTT; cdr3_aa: CASGRDYHTDTQYF
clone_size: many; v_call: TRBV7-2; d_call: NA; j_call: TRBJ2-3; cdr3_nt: TGTGCCAGCAGCTTACGTCCGGGAGATACGCAGTATTTT; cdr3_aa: CASSLRPGDTQYF
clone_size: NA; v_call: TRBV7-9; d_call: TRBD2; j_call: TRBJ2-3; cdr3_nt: TGTGCCAGCAGCCAGCGGGGGGCCGGGTCACCCACAGATACGCAGTATTTT; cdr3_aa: CASSQRGAGSPTDTQYF
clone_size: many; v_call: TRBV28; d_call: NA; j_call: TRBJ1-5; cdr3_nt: TGTGCCACCGTCCCTTTTGCGGGGGTAGGCAATCAGCCCCAGCATTTT; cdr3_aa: CATVPFAGVGNQPQHF
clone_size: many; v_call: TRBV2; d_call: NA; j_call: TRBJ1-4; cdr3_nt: TGTGCCAGCAGGGCGCCTCTATCGGGCGGTGAAAAACTGTTTTTT; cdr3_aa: CASRAPLSGGEKLFF
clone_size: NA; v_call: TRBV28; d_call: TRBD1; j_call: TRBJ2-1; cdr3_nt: TGTGCCAGCAGCTATGACAGGGGAAGCAACAATGAGCAGTTCTTC; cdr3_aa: CASSYDRGSNNEQFF
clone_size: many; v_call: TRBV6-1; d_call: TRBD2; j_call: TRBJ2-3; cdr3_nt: TGTGCCAGCAGTCGGCCGGGACTAGCGGGAGTAGGAGATACGCAGTATTTT; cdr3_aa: CASSRPGLAGVGDTQYF
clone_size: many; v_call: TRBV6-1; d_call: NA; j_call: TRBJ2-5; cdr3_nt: TGTGCCAGCAGCCTTGTCGTTCAAGAGACCCAGTACTTC; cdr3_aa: CASSLVVQETQYF
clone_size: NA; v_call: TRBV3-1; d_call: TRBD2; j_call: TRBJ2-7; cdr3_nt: TGTGCCAGCAGCCAAGGGTCGACTAGCGGGGGCGAGCAGTACTTC; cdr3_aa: CASSQGSTSGGEQYF
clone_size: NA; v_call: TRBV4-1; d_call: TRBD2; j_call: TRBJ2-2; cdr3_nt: TGCGCCAGCAGCCTGGGTCCGGGACTAGACACCGGGGAGCTGTTTTTT; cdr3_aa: CASSLGPGLDTGELFF
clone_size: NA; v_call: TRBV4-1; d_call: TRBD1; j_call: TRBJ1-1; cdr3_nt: TGCGCCAGCAGCCAAGGACCACCGGGACAGGGGGCGCGGACTGAAGCTTTCTTT; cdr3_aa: CASSQGPPGQGARTEAFF
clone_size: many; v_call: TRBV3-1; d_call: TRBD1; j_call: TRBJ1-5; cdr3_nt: TGTGCCAGCAGCCCTATGGGACAGGGTGGCAATCAGCCCCAGCATTTT; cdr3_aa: CASSPMGQGGNQPQHF
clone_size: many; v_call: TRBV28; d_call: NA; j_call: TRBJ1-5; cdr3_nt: TGTGCCAGCATGAAGGGATCCGGCAATCAGCCCCAGCATTTT; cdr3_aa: CASMKGSGNQPQHF
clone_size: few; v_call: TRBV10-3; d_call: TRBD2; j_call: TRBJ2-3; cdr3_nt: TGTGCCATCAAGAGGGCGGGGGGCACAGATACGCAGTATTTT; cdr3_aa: CAIKRAGGTDTQYF
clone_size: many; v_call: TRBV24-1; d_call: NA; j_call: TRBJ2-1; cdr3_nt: TGTGCCACCAGTGATTTGAGCGAGGGGGTACACAATGAGCAGTTCTTC; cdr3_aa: CATSDLSEGVHNEQFF
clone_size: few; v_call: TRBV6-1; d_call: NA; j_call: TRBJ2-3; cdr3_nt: TGTGCCAGCAGTCGGCCTATAGGTCGGAGCACAGATACGCAGTATTTT; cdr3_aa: CASSRPIGRSTDTQYF